These 31 T cell receptor beta chains share one sample of origin, sequenced in a study of OX40 agonist ivuxolimab in advanced cancers. Clones were read by immunoSEQ multiplex PCR, and TCRdb kept only the in-frame ones, dropping some. The sample carries 85,000 to 100,000 clones, less than 95% recorded once. The source was CD4+ or CD8+ T cells sorted from blood, collected in a trial of the OX40 agonist ivuxolimab. These receptors all come from an adult with an advanced solid tumor such as melanoma, head and neck, liver or kidney cancer.

The chain links TRBV7-9 to TRBJ2-3, with D unresolved. Germline V gives CDR1 SEHNR, CDR2 FQNEAQ (reference sequence). V dropped 6 bases and J dropped 6 bases, with 7 bases sitting between them. The CDR3 extends over 11 amino acids. The CDR3 region is CASRLGDTQYF. In DNA, the CDR3 is TGTGCCAGCAGGCTAGGGGATACGCAGTATTTT. The entire variable domain, with the rest obtained from reference TRBV7-9 and TRBJ2-3, is as follows: DTGVSQNPRHKITKRGQNVTFRCDPISEHNRLYWYRQTLGQGPEFLTYFQNEAQLEKSRLLSDRFSAERPKGSFSTLEIQRTEQGDSAMYLCASRLGDTQYFGPGTRLTVL.

The chain couples TRBV7-9 to TRBJ1-5; 9 bases fit TRBD1. Unmatched junction bases numbered 2, after V lost 3 bases and J lost 2 bases. The CDR3 spans 15 residues. Germline V gene lookup returns CDR1 SEHNR and CDR2 FQNEAQ (reference sequence). CDR3: CASSLTGGGNQPQHF. The CDR3 bases are TGTGCCAGCAGCTTGACAGGGGGTGGCAATCAGCCCCAGCATTTT.

V is TRBV28 and J is TRBJ1-2, with D unclear. Germline assignment: CDR1 MDHEN and CDR2 SYDVKM. The CDR3 is 10 residues long. Trimming pared 6 bases from V and 8 bases from J, leaving 7 bases between. CDR3 residues: CASRSMGYTF. Written as DNA, the CDR3 is TGTGCCAGCAGAAGTATGGGCTACACCTTC.

The chain uses TRBV28 and TRBJ1-5; 7 bases are a match to TRBD1. This CDR3 region has 14 residues. The germline gives CDR1 MDHEN, CDR2 SYDVKM. With 6 bases clipped from V and 5 bases from J, the junction kept 7 bases outside the gene matches. The chain's CDR3 is CASSPETGHQPQHF. For the CDR3, the DNA is TGTGCCAGCAGCCCAGAGACAGGGCATCAGCCCCAGCATTTT.

The chain couples TRBV9 to TRBJ2-1; 12 nucleotides agree with TRBD1. Germline CDR1 reads SGDLS; CDR2 reads YYNGEE. The V segment lost 1 base and the J segment 7 bases; nucleotides outside the gene matches: 9. The CDR3 loop spans 17 amino acids. DNA of the CDR3: TGTGCCAGCAGCGTACCCCCGGGACAGGGGGCGCGGAATGAGCAGTTCTTC. Amino acid sequence: CASSVPPGQGARNEQFF.

V and J are TRBV2 and TRBJ2-5, with 8 bases identical to TRBD1. Germline assignment: CDR1 SNHLY and CDR2 FYNNEI. Unmatched junction bases numbered 10, after V lost 8 bases and J lost 2 bases. The CDR3 loop spans 15 amino acids. The CDR3 coding sequence is TGTGCCAGCGGACAGGGTGGGGTAGGGCAAGAGACCCAGTACTTC. Translation: CASGQGGVGQETQYF.

The V call is TRBV6-5, the J call TRBJ1-3; possibly TRBD1 for D (6 bases). CDR1 is MNHEY and CDR2 is SVGAGI in the germline V gene. The CDR3 runs to 14 residues. V lost 10 bases and J lost 2, with 15 bases in between. The CDR3 nucleotides read TGTGCCACCAGCCAGGGGATAGCTGGAAACACCATATATTTT. Translating it yields CATSQGIAGNTIYF.

The chain links TRBV28 to TRBJ2-1, with 7 bases that match TRBD2. The V and J ends lost 7 bases and 0 bases, in that order; junction bases with no gene match: 9. The CDR3 runs 16 residues. Germline V gives CDR1 MDHEN, CDR2 SYDVKM. Here the CDR3 reads CASTPLGGSSYNEQFF. For the CDR3, the DNA is TGTGCCAGCACTCCATTAGGCGGGAGCTCCTACAATGAGCAGTTCTTC.

J is TRBJ2-1 and V is TRBV11-3; 10 bases are a match to TRBD2. Looked up from germline, CDR1 is SGHNT and CDR2 is YENEEA. J gave up 4 bases and V 5 bases, and 2 bases lay outside the gene matches. This CDR3 contains 14 residues. This chain's CDR3 is CASSPAGGYNEQFF. CDR3 nucleotide sequence: TGTGCCAGCAGCCCAGCGGGGGGGTACAATGAGCAGTTCTTC.

The chain joins TRBV5-1 to TRBJ2-1; D not resolved. The germline V and J ends were trimmed by 0 bases and 0 bases, with 10 bases remaining between them. This CDR3 has 16 residues. Germline assignment: CDR1 SGHRS and CDR2 YFSETQ. CDR3 DNA sequence: TGCGCCAGCAGCTTGGCCGAGCTTAGCTCCTACAATGAGCAGTTCTTC. It yields the protein CASSLAELSSYNEQFF.

The chain carries TRBV4-3 and TRBJ2-1; no definite D call. Per germline, CDR1 LGHNA and CDR2 YSLEER. CDR3 length: 13 amino acids. V was shortened by 4 bases and J by 9 bases, with 13 bases between the two germline ends. Here the CDR3 reads CASSLGVDTEQFF. DNA of the CDR3: TGCGCCAGCAGCCTTGGAGTAGATACTGAGCAGTTCTTC.

The genes are TRBV7-2 and TRBJ2-5; D is possibly TRBD2 (6 bases). Trimming stripped 5 bases from V and 4 bases from J, with 14 bases between. This CDR3 has 14 amino acids. CDR1 and CDR2 (germline): SGHTA, FQGNSA. CDR3 region: CASSPSGLRETQYF. The CDR3 coding sequence is TGTGCCAGCAGCCCCTCGGGACTCCGAGAGACCCAGTACTTC. Together with reference TRBV7-2 and TRBJ2-5, the CDR3 gives the full variable domain: GAGVSQSPSNKVTEKGKDVELRCDPISGHTALYWYRQSLGQGLEFLIYFQGNSAPDKSGLPSDRFSAERTGGSVSTLTIQRTQQEDSAVYLCASSPSGLRETQYFGPGTRLLVL.

The gene calls are TRBV4-2 and TRBJ2-7; 12 nucleotides align to TRBD2. CDR3 length equals 18 residues. V was pared by 1 base and J by 4 bases, with 11 bases of the junction left unmatched. Germline loops: CDR1 LGHNA, CDR2 YNFKEQ. The CDR3 spells CASSQASGRAFGGYEQYF. Written as DNA, the CDR3 is TGTGCCAGCAGCCAAGCTAGCGGGAGGGCCTTTGGGGGATACGAGCAGTACTTC.

The genes are TRBV19 and TRBJ1-1, with D maybe TRBD1 (5 bases). The V gene's germline CDR1 is LNHDA and CDR2 SQIVND (reference sequence). The CDR3 has 14 amino acids. Between the trimmed V and J ends, which lost 1 base and 5 bases, there was a span of 11 bases. DNA of the CDR3: TGTGCCAGTAGTATAGGTGGGGGAGGGACTGAAGCTTTCTTT. Translating it yields CASSIGGGGTEAFF.

V usage is TRBV10-3 and J usage is TRBJ1-1; D possibly corresponds to TRBD1 (6 bases). The CDR3 length is 17 residues. CDR1 ENHRY and CDR2 SYGVKD come from the germline V gene. Trimming took 2 bases from V and 1 from J, leaving 17 bases between them. As DNA, the CDR3 is TGTGCCATCAGTGAGGGGGGCCAAACCCCAGGGAACACTGAAGCTTTCTTT. This gives the protein CAISEGGQTPGNTEAFF.

The chain recombines TRBV2 with TRBJ2-1; 7 bases fit TRBD2. Germline lookup yields CDR1 SNHLY and CDR2 FYNNEI. V was clipped by 6 bases and J by 2 bases; unmatched bases: 7. This CDR3 has 15 amino acids. The DNA of the CDR3 is TGTGCCAGCAGAGCCAGCGGGGACCCCTACAATGAGCAGTTCTTC. As protein: CASRASGDPYNEQFF.

The CDR3 spells CASSLSQGERQYF. The CDR3 DNA reads as TGCGCCAGCAGCTTGTCGCAGGGGGAAAGGCAGTACTTC. This chain uses TRBV5-1 with TRBJ2-7; 7 bases line up with TRBD1. Germline V lookup: CDR1 SGHRS, CDR2 YFSETQ. The ends lost 1 base at V and 9 bases at J; junction bases unmatched: 7. The CDR3 is 13 amino acids.

The chain uses TRBV30 and TRBJ2-6, with D unclear. There are 12 residues in the CDR3. Looked up from germline, CDR1 is GTSNPN and CDR2 is SVGIG (reference sequence). The ends were cut back, 5 bases at V and 3 bases at J, with 5 bases in the middle. The CDR3 here is CAWGGGANVLTF. CDR3 sequence (DNA): TGTGCCTGGGGCGGTGGGGCCAACGTCCTGACTTTC.

This clone was seen only a few times. The V call is TRBV9, the J call TRBJ2-5; 9 nucleotides align to TRBD2. Losses at the gene ends were 3 bases for V and 2 bases for J; bases not matched to a gene: 5. Looked up from germline, CDR1 is SGDLS and CDR2 is YYNGEE. The length of the CDR3 is 15 residues. CDR3 in DNA: TGTGCCAGCAGCGGTGATAGCGGGAGACAAGAGACCCAGTACTTC. Translation gives CASSGDSGRQETQYF.

V is TRBV7-9 and J is TRBJ2-1; TRBD2 matches 13 bases. The junction had 10 bases not matched to a gene; V was cut back by 5 bases and J by 0 bases. The CDR3 extends over 19 amino acids. Germline V gene data show CDR1 as SEHNR and CDR2 as FQNEAQ (reference sequence). This CDR3 reads CASSILGLAGTSSYNEQFF. Written as DNA, the CDR3 is TGTGCCAGCAGCATACTGGGACTAGCGGGGACAAGCTCCTACAATGAGCAGTTCTTC.

The chain employs TRBV7-9 and TRBJ1-1, with D possibly TRBD1 on 6 matching bases. CDR1 is SEHNR and CDR2 is FQNEAQ in the germline V gene (reference sequence). The V and J ends lost 5 bases and 5 bases respectively, with 21 bases between them. This CDR3 spans 16 amino acids. The CDR3 bases are TGTGCCAGCAGCCCCCTGACCCGGGGGGCGATAACTGAAGCTTTCTTT. Amino acid sequence: CASSPLTRGAITEAFF.

The chain carries TRBV5-1 and TRBJ2-3, with 9 bases fitting TRBD1. This CDR3 has 18 amino acids. V was pared by 0 bases and J by 2 bases, with 10 bases of the junction left unmatched. Germline CDR1 SGHRS, CDR2 YFSETQ. In nucleotides, the CDR3 is TGCGCCAGCAGCTTGGTCGGGCGACAGGGGGGCTCCACAGATACGCAGTATTTT. It is translated as CASSLVGRQGGSTDTQYF.

The chain carries TRBV7-9 and TRBJ2-4; a possible D gene is TRBD2 (5 bases). The ends were cut back, 5 bases at V and 6 bases at J, with 14 bases in the middle. The CDR3 is 14 residues long. From germline, CDR1 is SEHNR and CDR2 FQNEAQ (reference sequence). The CDR3 sequence is CASSAGGDLNIQYF. For the CDR3, the DNA is TGTGCCAGCAGCGCCGGAGGTGACTTAAACATTCAGTACTTC.

The V gene is TRBV9, the J gene TRBJ1-4, with 11 bases fitting TRBD1. The germline gives CDR1 SGDLS, CDR2 YYNGEE. The CDR3 runs to 13 residues. V lost 7 bases to trimming and J lost 7 bases; unmatched junction nucleotides: 3. The CDR3 region has the DNA TGTGCCAGCGGGGACAGGGGGGTTGAAAAACTGTTTTTT. Protein product: CASGDRGVEKLFF.

The CDR3 reads CASTPQGWGVRGYTF. For the CDR3, the DNA is TGTGCCAGCACGCCACAGGGTTGGGGTGTCAGGGGCTACACCTTC. V and J are TRBV27 and TRBJ1-2, with D perhaps TRBD1 (6 bases). This CDR3 has 15 residues. The V gene's germline CDR1 is MNHEY and CDR2 SMNVEV (reference sequence). The V and J ends lost 7 bases and 8 bases respectively, with 23 bases between them.

The CDR3 region is CSVEDLVVGTEAFF. CDR3 sequence (DNA): TGCAGCGTTGAAGATCTCGTAGTGGGAACTGAAGCTTTCTTT. This sequence joins TRBV29-1 and TRBJ1-1, with D hard to call. Looked up from germline, CDR1 is SQVTM and CDR2 is ANQGSEA. V was cut by 0 bases and J by 5 bases, with 13 bases left in between. CDR3 length: 14 residues. The variable domain in full, with the rest retrieved from reference TRBV29-1 and TRBJ1-1, is SAVISQKPSRDICQRGTSLTIQCQVDSQVTMMFWYRQQPGQSLTLIATANQGSEATYESGFVIDKFPISRPNLTFSTLTVSNMSPEDSSIYLCSVEDLVVGTEAFFGQGTRLTVV.

This clone was picked up one time. The chain couples TRBV7-3 to TRBJ2-3, with TRBD2 identical over 8 bases. There are 14 residues in the CDR3. V gave up 5 bases and J gave up 6 bases; unmatched junction bases: 7. Germline assignment: CDR1 SGHTA and CDR2 FQGTGA. DNA for the CDR3: TGTGCCAGCAGCCTAGGGACTAGTAGGGATACGCAGTATTTT. This encodes CASSLGTSRDTQYF.

The V and J genes are TRBV7-6 and TRBJ2-7, with D perhaps being TRBD1 or TRBD2 (5 bases each). Trimming shortened V by 4 bases and J by 3 bases, and 19 bases separated the two germline ends. CDR3 length: 16 amino acids. Germline lookup yields CDR1 SGHVS and CDR2 FNYEAQ. The CDR3 DNA reads TGTGCCAGCAGCTCCTCCAATTCCCGAGGGGACTACGAGCAGTACTTC. Translated, it gives CASSSSNSRGDYEQYF.

The V and J genes are TRBV18 and TRBJ1-5; D uncertain. The ends were cut back, 1 base at V and 2 bases at J, with 9 bases in the middle. Germline V lookup: CDR1 KGHSH, CDR2 LQKENI. This CDR3 has 15 amino acids. The chain's CDR3 is CASSPLALGNQPQHF. Here the CDR3 DNA reads TGTGCCAGCTCACCACTGGCCCTTGGCAATCAGCCCCAGCATTTT.

This chain uses TRBV11-3 with TRBJ2-2, with 8 bases that match TRBD1. Trimming took 6 bases from V and 2 from J; bases not matched to a gene: 5. The CDR3 sequence is 15 residues long. Germline V gene data show CDR1 as SGHNT and CDR2 as YENEEA. DNA for the CDR3: TGTGCCAGCAGTCCCGGGACAGGAAACACCGGGGAGCTGTTTTTT. Protein: CASSPGTGNTGELFF. The variable domain in full, with the rest retrieved from reference TRBV11-3 and TRBJ2-2, is EAGVVQSPRYKIIEKKQPVAFWCNPISGHNTLYWYLQNLGQGPELLIRYENEEAVDDSQLPKDRFSAERLKGVDSTLKIQPAELGDSAVYLCASSPGTGNTGELFFGEGSRLTVL.

The V call is TRBV18, the J call TRBJ1-1; D not certain. Trimming stripped 2 bases from V and 2 bases from J, with 12 bases between. The CDR3 spans 15 residues. In germline, CDR1 is KGHSH, CDR2 LQKENI. Written as DNA, the CDR3 is TGTGCCAGCTCACCAAGCTCAGGAGTAAACACTGAAGCTTTCTTT. Its translation: CASSPSSGVNTEAFF.